The clone carrying this T cell receptor beta chain came up many times. Its matching antigen is unknown. Other DNA sequences in the sample encode the same CDR3. The protocol was immunoSEQ multiplex PCR, while the TCRdb copy is restricted to in-frame clones and leaves out a portion. The table records around 1,100,000 clones, roughly 77% of them present only once. CDR1 is MDHEN and CDR2 is SYDVKM in the germline V gene. V lost 5 bases and J 3 bases, leaving 7 bases between the germline ends. CDR3 length equals 12 residues. These data come from a study of shared clonotypes between healthy human individuals. General study points: Represented diversity, genetic and exposure-history alike, was limited by few donors. Non-shared clonotypes showed lower generation probabilities than clonotypes common to all four donors. Sequencing depth was expected to affect clonotype sharing among donors.

Sequencing was done on a sample of memory CD4+ T cells from PBMCs. Subset of the sample: CD45RA-negative fraction. The gene calls are TRBV28 and TRBJ2-5; a weak D match, TRBD1 (5 bases). The TCR originated in a man between 18 and 35 years old in good health. Some clones in this sample may be carry-over from other donors' samples. Written as DNA, the CDR3 is TGTGCCAGCAGTCAGGGAAAAGAGACCCAGTACTTC. It is translated as CASSQGKETQYF.